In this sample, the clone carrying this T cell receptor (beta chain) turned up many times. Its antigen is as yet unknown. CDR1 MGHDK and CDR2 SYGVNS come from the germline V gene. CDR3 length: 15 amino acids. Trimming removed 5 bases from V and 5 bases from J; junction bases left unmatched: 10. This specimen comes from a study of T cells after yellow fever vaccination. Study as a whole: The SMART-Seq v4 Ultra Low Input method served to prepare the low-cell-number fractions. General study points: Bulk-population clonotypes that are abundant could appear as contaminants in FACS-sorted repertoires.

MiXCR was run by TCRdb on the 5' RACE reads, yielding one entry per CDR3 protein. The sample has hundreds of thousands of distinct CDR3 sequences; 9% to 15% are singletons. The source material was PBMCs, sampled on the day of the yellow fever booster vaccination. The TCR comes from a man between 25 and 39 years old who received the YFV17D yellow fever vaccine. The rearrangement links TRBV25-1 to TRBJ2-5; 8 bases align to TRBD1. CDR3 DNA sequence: TGTGCCAGCAGTCCAGGACAGGGAGCGTGGGAGACCCAGTACTTC. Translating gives CASSPGQGAWETQYF.